A single sample gave rise to the 3 T cell receptor beta chains below, sequenced in a study of control samples from healthy donors and cancer patients. Sequencing used immunoSEQ multiplex PCR; TCRdb keeps in-frame clones, though not all of them. The sample has more than 15,000 clones, 88% seen once; the top ten hold 8% to 10%. The sample comprised PBMCs. Source of these receptors: a woman aged 60-75 years with head and neck cancer.

The V and J genes are TRBV5-1 and TRBJ2-1; 7 bases map to TRBD2. After removal of 0 bases from V and 0 bases from J, the junction contained 3 bases not matched to a gene. The germline CDR1 and CDR2 sequences are SGHRS and YFSETQ. There are 16 residues in the CDR3. Here the CDR3 reads CASSLGAGSSYNEQFF. CDR3 DNA sequence: TGCGCCAGCAGCTTGGGAGCGGGGAGCTCCTACAATGAGCAGTTCTTC.

This chain links TRBV6-5 with TRBJ1-3, with D possibly matching TRBD1 (5 bases). From germline, CDR1 is MNHEY and CDR2 SVGAGI. The CDR3 sequence is 16 residues long. Trimming cost V 0 bases and J 0 bases, with 9 bases left between them. DNA of the CDR3: TGTGCCAGCAGTTACTCGGCGGGGGTCTCTGGAAACACCATATATTTT. This translates into CASSYSAGVSGNTIYF.

The chain recombines TRBV7-9 with TRBJ2-7; D not certain. The CDR3 spans 13 residues. The V end was cut by 5 bases, the J end by 3 bases, with 11 bases between. CDR1 is SEHNR, CDR2 FQNEAQ, per germline (reference sequence). DNA of the CDR3: TGTGCCAGCAGCGACGACAAATTCTACGAGCAGTACTTC. This codes for CASSDDKFYEQYF.